This TCR beta chain was identified in a study of T cell responses to AZD1222 COVID-19 vaccine. Study-wide points: White British donors predominated, females outnumbered males, and clonal diversity was possibly underestimated. The study found Spike-specific TCR breadth and depth rose after two AZD1222 doses.

There are 13 residues in the CDR3. Between the trimmed V and J ends, which lost 4 bases and 6 bases, there was a span of 14 bases. Germline V gene sequence: CDR1 SGHDT, CDR2 YYEEEE. Using immunoSEQ multiplex PCR, the repertoire was profiled, and TCRdb retains in-frame clones only, with some absent. The sample shows roughly 80,000 clones, less than 95% of them seen only once. Concerning this clone itself: Antigen specificity is unknown.

This clonotype was sampled from an adult who received the AZD1222 COVID-19 vaccine. This chain connects TRBV5-6 to TRBJ2-7; D gene uncertain. The sample was peripheral blood, taken 28 days after the second AZD1222 dose. This CDR3 reads CASSEDHVSEQYF. The CDR3 DNA follows: TGTGCCAGCAGCGAGGACCATGTCTCCGAGCAGTACTTC.